This T cell receptor (beta chain) was obtained from a study of regulatory T cells in long-lasting Graves disease. Noted time point: newly diagnosed GD, antithyroid drugs for less than 3 months. Scientists built the TCR library using RNA that was extracted from PBMCs. Graves' disease diagnosis relied on American Thyroid Association guidelines. Patient provenance is recorded as an endocrinology department in Xi'an, China. The ends lost 11 bases at V and 3 bases at J; junction bases unmatched: 11. Germline assignment: CDR1 SNHLY and CDR2 FYNNEI. The CDR3 contains 14 residues. Study-wide results and caveats: TCR diversity was lower in persistent Graves' patients than in newly diagnosed ones. TRBV28, TRBJ1-2 and TRBJ2-5 were favored in persistent disease.

Of note for this clonotype: The antigen is not known.

The authors built TCR beta libraries using iRepertoire HTBI primers and Arm-PCR of CDR3 regions. TCRdb reprocessed the multiplex PCR reads via MiXCR and lists one record per CDR3 protein. The table lists about 240,000 distinct CDR3 sequences, around 20% of them singletons. The chain recombines TRBV2 with TRBJ2-7, with 9 bases matching TRBD2. Sequenced here: peripheral blood mononuclear cells (PBMCs), sampled at new diagnosis, from a patient treated with antithyroid drugs. This TCR derives from a female donor with Graves disease. This CDR3 reads CAGREGLADYEQYF. For the CDR3, the DNA is TGTGCCGGGAGAGAGGGACTAGCCGACTACGAGCAGTACTTC.